The 8 T cell receptor beta chains below all came from one sample that was sequenced in a study of vaccination and CD4 T cells after COVID-19. These receptors lack a known antigen. As for treatment: approximately nine-day PBMC culture with coronavirus spike peptide pools or control peptides (ViraFEST assay). At the Johns Hopkins FTIC core, DNA taken from cultured CD4+ T cells was sequenced by way of the Oncomine TCR Beta short-read assay. TCRdb re-derived calls from the PCR reads in MiXCR, one entry per CDR3 protein. Found here are about 12,000 distinct CDR3 sequences, just over 20% of them singletons; the top ten hold less than 15%. This specimen consisted of CD4+ T cells from blood, cultured in vitro, obtained before SARS-CoV-2 vaccination. Every receptor here comes from a human donor who received a COVID-19 vaccine.

This clonotype was detected only a few times. The chain combines TRBV5-4 with TRBJ2-7; possible D gene TRBD2, 7 bases. In germline, CDR1 is SGHNT, CDR2 YYREEE (reference sequence). The CDR3 is 14 residues long. Trimming cost V 0 bases and J 6 bases, with 13 bases left between them. The CDR3 sequence is CASSLVGGAGEQYF. Written as DNA, the CDR3 is TGTGCCAGCAGCTTGGTTGGGGGGGCTGGCGAGCAGTACTTC.

There are a few counts of this clonotype. The chain is built from TRBV12-5 and TRBJ2-1; the D gene is possibly TRBD1 (5 bases). Trimming cost V 2 bases and J 6 bases, with 17 bases left between them. Looked up from germline, CDR1 is LGHNT and CDR2 is FRNRAP. The CDR3 sequence is 16 residues long. This CDR3 reads CASGLTQGTIGNEQFF. The CDR3 DNA reads TGTGCTAGTGGTTTGACGCAGGGCACAATTGGCAATGAGCAGTTCTTC.

The chain links TRBV19 to TRBJ1-5; D uncertain. The germline V and J ends were trimmed by 3 bases and 1 base, with 13 bases remaining between them. Germline lookup yields CDR1 LNHDA and CDR2 SQIVND (reference sequence). This CDR3 is 16 amino acids long. The CDR3, as DNA: TGTGCCAGTAGTATTGTTGGGGTGGGAAGCAATCAGCCCCAGCATTTT. This encodes CASSIVGVGSNQPQHF.

This clonotype has a single count. This chain joins TRBV7-8 and TRBJ1-1, with unresolved D. Germline V gives CDR1 SGHVS, CDR2 FQNEAQ. The CDR3 is 17 amino acids. V lost 1 base and J lost 0, with 15 bases in between. Written as DNA, the CDR3 is TGTGCCAGCAGCTTAGATTGGTGGGCGGGAGTGAACACTGAAGCTTTCTTT. It encodes CASSLDWWAGVNTEAFF.

The rearrangement joins TRBV12-3 or TRBV12-4 to TRBJ2-1, with 16 bases identical to TRBD2. V trimming: 5 bases; J trimming: 0 bases; junction bases outside the gene matches: 7. The CDR3 length is 19 residues. The CDR3, as DNA: TGTGCCAGCAGTCGTCCGGGACTAGCGGGGGGGGGCTCCTACAATGAGCAGTTCTTC. Translated, it gives CASSRPGLAGGGSYNEQFF.

The V gene is TRBV10-2, the J gene TRBJ2-7; D is unresolved. The CDR3 contains 11 residues. CDR1 WSHSY and CDR2 SAAADI come from the germline V gene. The germline V and J ends were trimmed by 4 bases and 9 bases, with 10 bases remaining between them. In DNA form, the CDR3 reads TGCGCCAGCAGTGGGCTGACCGGGCAGTACTTC. Translating gives CASSGLTGQYF.

This clonotype was counted a few times. The rearrangement joins TRBV19 to TRBJ1-1, with D unclear. The V end lost 3 bases, the J end lost 11 bases, and 10 bases lay between the germline ends. Germline lookup yields CDR1 LNHDA and CDR2 SQIVND (reference sequence). The CDR3 spans 11 residues. The CDR3 region is CASSIGPRAFF. DNA for the CDR3: TGTGCCAGTAGTATCGGTCCACGGGCTTTCTTT.

This clonotype was counted a few times. This chain links TRBV21-1 with TRBJ2-7; the table gives TRBD2 as D, unverified against the DNA. TRBV21-1 is given as a pseudogene. CDR3 length: 15 residues. The CDR3 sequence: CASSPPTGRTYEQYF. Here the CDR3 DNA reads TGTGCCAGCAGCCCTCCGACGGGCCGGACCTACGAGCAGTACTTC.